Here is one T cell receptor (beta chain) with its context. What it binds is not known. From 5'RACE with constant-segment primers came TCR alpha and TCR beta cDNA libraries that carried sample barcodes and UMIs. Using its own MiXCR run on the 5' RACE reads, TCRdb lists one record per CDR3 protein. The sample has hundreds of thousands of distinct CDR3 sequences; around a quarter are singletons. The V gene lost 6 bases and the J gene lost 5 bases, with 22 bases spanning the gap. Germline CDR1 and CDR2: MNHEY and SVGEGT. This CDR3 is 16 amino acids long. The data originate from a study of T-cell memory formation after mild COVID-19. Across the study: The TCR clusters were mostly specific to one donor. Study-level points and caveats: Prior to infection, memory already included some responding clones, suggesting cross-reactive memory joined.

This sequence was found in an adult woman who had mild COVID-19 (a few samples of this study predate the infection). Cell type and time point are not known. The chain couples TRBV6-2 or TRBV6-3 to TRBJ2-5, with D possibly matching TRBD1 (7 bases). The sequencing input was PBMCs or a T cell subset sorted from them (not recorded which). The CDR3 DNA reads as TGTGCCAGCAGCAACTTTCGACAGGGAGGAGGGGAGACCCAGTACTTC. Its protein product is CASSNFRQGGGETQYF.